This T cell receptor (beta chain) was identified in a study of identical twins. TCRdb itself ran the 5' RACE reads through MiXCR, one entry per CDR3 protein. The sample consists of about 570,000 distinct CDR3 sequences, roughly 9.9% of them appearing once. Study findings and constraints: For zero-insertion analyses, partial confounding could come from invariant MAIT and iNKT cells. In monozygotic twins, models underestimated the sharing of out-of-frame TCR alpha.

The CDR3 is made up of 13 amino acids. V lost 4 bases and J lost 3; bases outside the gene matches: 0. Germline assignment: CDR1 SGHVS and CDR2 FNYEAQ. This clonotype showed up many times. The antigen remains undetermined. These data also featured in a second study, about yellow fever vaccine responses in identical twins.

The sample was PBMCs. V gene TRBV7-6 combines with J gene TRBJ2-7, with 10 nucleotides matching TRBD1. The receptor was derived from a woman under 30 in good health. This CDR3 reads CASSWDRGYEQYF. CDR3 in DNA: TGTGCCAGCAGCTGGGACAGGGGCTACGAGCAGTACTTC.